These 10 T cell receptor beta chains came from one sample sequenced in a study of cytomegalovirus exposure and HLA in healthy donors. Researchers ran the PCR with 60 Vbeta and 13 Jbeta primers. Method: immunoSEQ multiplex PCR; TCRdb's copy keeps in-frame clones and lacks some. The sample lists around 63,000 clones, around 80% seen once, with about 2.8% in the top ten. Sequenced material: PBMCs. The receptors stem from a woman in her thirties in good health and CMV-seronegative.

The CDR3 sequence: CASSPYKGGNYGYTF. The CDR3 DNA is TGTGCCAGCAGTCCCTACAAAGGAGGGAACTATGGCTACACCTTC. J is TRBJ1-2 and V is TRBV25-1; D not resolved. Germline V gives CDR1 MGHDK, CDR2 SYGVNS. The CDR3 extends over 15 amino acids. V dropped 5 bases and J dropped 2 bases, with 15 bases sitting between them.

The rearrangement uses TRBV27 and TRBJ2-3; TRBD2 aligns across 11 bases. This CDR3 has 15 residues. Germline V CDR1 and CDR2: MNHEY, SMNVEV (reference sequence). Losses at the gene ends were 3 bases for V and 4 bases for J; bases not matched to a gene: 3. The CDR3 DNA reads TGTGCCAGCAGTTTTGAGACTAGCGGGGCAGATACGCAGTATTTT. Protein product: CASSFETSGADTQYF.

This clone was detected once. The V call is TRBV7-6, the J call TRBJ2-1; 8 bases agree with TRBD1. V was clipped by 0 bases and J by 6 bases; unmatched bases: 7. Germline-derived CDR1 and CDR2 are SGHVS and FNYEAQ. CDR3 length: 16 amino acids. The CDR3 spells CASSLAAGGLGNEQFF. The CDR3 coding sequence is TGTGCCAGCAGCTTAGCGGCAGGGGGCCTGGGCAATGAGCAGTTCTTC.

V and J are TRBV7-8 and TRBJ1-5; maybe TRBD1 (5 bases). The CDR3 length is 15 residues. Germline CDR1 SGHVS, CDR2 FQNEAQ. V lost 4 bases and J lost 2, with 12 bases in between. The DNA of the CDR3 is TGTGCCAGCAGCTCACAGGTAGGAGGCAATCAGCCCCAGCATTTT. It translates to CASSSQVGGNQPQHF.

The rearrangement links TRBV19 to TRBJ1-1, with D perhaps TRBD1 (6 bases). Germline V CDR1 and CDR2: LNHDA, SQIVND (reference sequence). The CDR3 consists of 15 residues. V shed 4 bases and J shed 1 base, with 13 bases lying between them. The CDR3 DNA sequence: TGTGCCAGTAGTACCGGGGACACTTCGAACACTGAAGCTTTCTTT. Residues: CASSTGDTSNTEAFF.

The gene calls are TRBV10-3 and TRBJ2-2; no reliable D call. V lost 0 bases to trimming and J lost 5 bases, with 7 bases between them. Germline assignment: CDR1 ENHRY and CDR2 SYGVKD. The CDR3 runs to 14 residues. Here the CDR3 DNA reads TGTGCCATCAGTGAGTCTCGAGGTACCGGGGAGCTGTTTTTT. This codes for CAISESRGTGELFF.

The chain uses TRBV7-6 and TRBJ1-6, with D uncertain. The CDR3 covers 12 residues. Germline CDR1 SGHVS, CDR2 FNYEAQ. The V end lost 5 bases, the J end lost 5 bases, and 4 bases lay between the germline ends. The CDR3: CASSPNNSPLHF. CDR3 nucleotides: TGTGCCAGCAGCCCCAATAATTCACCCCTCCACTTT.

The gene calls are TRBV6-1 and TRBJ2-3; D remains unclear. CDR3 size: 11 residues. Per germline, CDR1 MNHNS and CDR2 SASEGT. V lost 5 bases to trimming and J lost 3 bases, with 3 bases between them. The CDR3 DNA is TGTGCCAGCAGTCGGACAGATACGCAGTATTTT. Translating gives CASSRTDTQYF.

The rearrangement joins TRBV10-3 to TRBJ2-1; 9 bases match TRBD1. The germline V gene has CDR1 ENHRY and CDR2 SYGVKD. The junction had 7 bases not matched to a gene; V was cut back by 9 bases and J by 7 bases. The CDR3 has 13 residues. CDR3 residues: CAIGLQGANEQFF. The DNA for the CDR3 is TGTGCCATAGGATTACAGGGGGCGAATGAGCAGTTCTTC.

The V and J genes are TRBV6-5 and TRBJ1-3; D ambiguous. CDR1 is MNHEY, CDR2 SVGAGI, per germline. There are 15 residues in the CDR3. Between the trimmed V and J ends, which lost 0 bases and 4 bases, there was a span of 10 bases. The CDR3: CASSYSGGSGNTIYF. DNA of the CDR3: TGTGCCAGCAGTTACTCGGGAGGGAGCGGAAACACCATATATTTT.